This T cell receptor (beta chain) stems from a study of cytomegalovirus exposure and HLA in healthy donors. Use of 60 Vbeta and 13 Jbeta primers characterized the PCR. The table came from immunoSEQ multiplex PCR; TCRdb's copy has only in-frame clones and leaves some out. This repertoire shows fewer than 300,000 clones, 80% to 90% found once; its top ten account for around 3.7%. On this clone itself: Its antigen remains unknown.

Study-wide findings and caveats: Data from an earlier analysis indicated that most TCR beta V segments were productive either about 90% or about 30% of the time. Within a later analysis, the majority of CMV-associated TCR beta chains appeared HLA-restricted.

In germline, CDR1 is MNHNS, CDR2 SASEGT. The CDR3 consists of 14 residues. V lost 6 bases, J lost 3 bases, and 5 bases stayed unmatched. The receptor comes from a man between 35 and 55 years old in good health and CMV-seropositive. The specimen was PBMCs. This sequence joins TRBV6-1 and TRBJ2-5; 9 nucleotides line up with TRBD1. The chain's CDR3 is CASRLQGAKETQYF. The CDR3 bases are TGTGCCAGCAGACTACAGGGGGCGAAAGAGACCCAGTACTTC.